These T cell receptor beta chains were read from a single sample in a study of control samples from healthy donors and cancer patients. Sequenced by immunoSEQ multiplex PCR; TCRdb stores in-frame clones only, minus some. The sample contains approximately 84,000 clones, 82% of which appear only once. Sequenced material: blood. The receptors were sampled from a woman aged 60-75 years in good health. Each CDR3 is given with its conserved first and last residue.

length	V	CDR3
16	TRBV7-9	CASSSTIGSLGNTIYF
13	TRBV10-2	CASTQGRDYEQYF
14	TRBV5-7	CASSLREGNQPQHF
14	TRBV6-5	CASSYGLTAGTIYF
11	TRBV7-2	CASSPSYEQYF
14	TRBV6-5	CASSYSRQNTEAFF
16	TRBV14	CASSQGVGSYNSPLHF
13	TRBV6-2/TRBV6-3	CASSYPGRYGYTF
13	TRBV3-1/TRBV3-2	CASSQQGVYGYTF
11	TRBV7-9	CAITGAGELFF
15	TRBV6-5	CASSPGTSGSYEQYF
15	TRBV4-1	CASGDVTSGGNEQFF
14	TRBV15	CATSRLAGDNEQFF
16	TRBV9	CASSVMTSGSPDTQYF
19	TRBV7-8	CASTFPGSIEEKPYYEQYF
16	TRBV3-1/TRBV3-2	CASSHHSDRLNTEAFF
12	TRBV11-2	CASSLRGLGYTF
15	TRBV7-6	CASSIGTGTNQPQHF
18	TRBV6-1	CASSEGFSSVPFTDTQYF
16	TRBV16	CASSSATSGATDTQYF
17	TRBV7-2	CASSPGGTGSRSDGYTF
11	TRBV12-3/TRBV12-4	CASSLSEKLFF
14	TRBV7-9	CASSLLANRETQYF
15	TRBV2	CASCSSGQYNSPLHF
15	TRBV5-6	CASSPTDRQAEKLFF
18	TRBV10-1	CASSGRDRGFSNTGELFF